Shown below are 24 T cell receptor beta chains from a single sample sequenced in a study of spatial heterogeneity in lung cancer. MiXCR, run by TCRdb on the 5' RACE reads, gives a single entry per CDR3 protein. This table holds about 6,100 distinct CDR3 sequences, around 12% found once. Time point meaning: sample taken at primary tumor resection. The material sequenced was lung tissue, taken at surgery. The receptor source for this set is a human donor with early-stage non-small cell lung cancer.

This clonotype is classed as medium-sized. A library prepared for alpha chains yielded this beta chain as an off-target read; its size is of little meaning. The chain joins TRBV7-2 to TRBJ2-3, with TRBD2 as a possible D gene (6 bases). Germline V gene lookup returns CDR1 SGHTA and CDR2 FQGNSA. The length of the CDR3 is 15 residues. The V gene lost 5 bases and the J gene lost 0 bases, with 12 bases spanning the gap. CDR3 in amino acids: CASSPDYLSTDTQYF. The CDR3 nucleotides are TGTGCCAGCAGCCCGGACTACCTTAGCACAGATACGCAGTATTTT.

This clonotype has a count of ten or more. This beta chain is a stray read from a library made for alpha chains; its abundance is not meaningful. V and J are TRBV7-2 and TRBJ1-1; 7 bases match TRBD1. The V gene's germline CDR1 is SGHTA and CDR2 FQGNSA. This CDR3 is built from 14 residues. V shed 5 bases and J 6 bases; nucleotides not matched to a gene: 9. CDR3 sequence (DNA): TGTGCCAGCAGCCAAACACAGGGGTATGCTGAAGCTTTCTTT. This gives the protein CASSQTQGYAEAFF.

At least ten counts were recorded for this clonotype. Little can be read into the size of this beta chain, an off-target read in a library designed for alpha chains. The rearrangement links TRBV27 to TRBJ1-5, with D hard to call. Per the germline V gene, CDR1 is MNHEY and CDR2 is SMNVEV (reference sequence). The CDR3 has 13 amino acids. V lost 8 bases and J 1 base, leaving 9 bases between the germline ends. CDR3 protein: CASGKASNQPQHF. CDR3 nucleotides: TGTGCCAGCGGCAAGGCGAGCAATCAGCCCCAGCATTTT.

This clonotype is categorized as medium-sized. The size of this beta chain means little, since it is a stray read in a library made for alpha chains. This chain joins TRBV27 and TRBJ2-7; TRBD2 might be the D (6 bases). V lost 2 bases and J lost 3, with 14 bases in between. CDR3 size: 15 residues. The germline CDR1 and CDR2 sequences are MNHEY and SMNVEV (reference sequence). The DNA for the CDR3 is TGTGCCAGCAGTTTAGGGACTTTGGGGATCTACGAGCAGTACTTC. It is translated as CASSLGTLGIYEQYF.

This clonotype showed up many times. Since it is a stray read in a library aimed at alpha chains, this beta chain has a size that is not meaningful. The chain employs TRBV18 and TRBJ2-7; 7 bases match TRBD1. This CDR3 is 15 amino acids long. The germline CDR1 and CDR2 sequences are KGHSH and LQKENI. V was clipped by 2 bases and J by 5 bases; unmatched bases: 9. The CDR3: CASSPTRQGSHEQYF. The DNA for the CDR3 is TGTGCCAGCTCACCAACGCGACAGGGTTCCCACGAGCAGTACTTC.

Concerning this clonotype: Because this beta chain is a stray read in a library intended to capture alpha chains, its abundance should not be given much weight. The chain combines TRBV5-1 with TRBJ2-3; TRBD2 is a possible D gene (5 bases). This CDR3 has 13 residues. Germline V CDR1 and CDR2: SGHRS, YFSETQ. V lost 3 bases, J lost 3 bases, and 8 bases lay in between. Written as DNA, the CDR3 is TGCGCCAGCAGCTCGCCGGGAACAGATACGCAGTATTTT. This encodes CASSSPGTDTQYF.

Many counts were recorded for this clonotype. This beta chain represents an off-target read in a library built for alpha chains; its size is of limited meaning. CDR3 sequence (DNA): TGTGCCAGCAGTAACCACCTCCCAGGGCAAAACATTCAGTACTTC. As protein: CASSNHLPGQNIQYF. J is TRBJ2-4 and V is TRBV2; TRBD1 might be the D (5 bases). CDR3 length equals 15 residues. The germline V gene has CDR1 SNHLY and CDR2 FYNNEI. V was clipped by 5 bases and J by 5 bases, with 16 bases between them.

Ten or more counts support this clonotype. The library was prepared for alpha chains; this beta chain is a stray read, so its frequency means little. V usage is TRBV7-9 and J usage is TRBJ1-6; possibly TRBD1 for D (6 bases). In germline, CDR1 is SEHNR, CDR2 FQNEAQ (reference sequence). V was shortened by 5 bases and J by 10 bases, with 12 bases between the two germline ends. This CDR3 has 13 residues. The chain's CDR3 is CASSPGEGSPLHF. CDR3 DNA sequence: TGTGCCAGCAGCCCAGGGGAAGGGTCACCCCTCCACTTT.

Ten or more counts support this clonotype. The junction does not match germline at one end; this may be a read error. This beta chain represents an off-target read in a library built for alpha chains; its size is of limited meaning. This chain uses TRBV7-2 with TRBJ2-5; maybe TRBD2 (6 bases). The CDR3 is 13 residues long. The germline V gene has CDR1 SGHTA and CDR2 FQGNSA. The CDR3, as DNA: TGTGTCAGCAGCTTTGGAAGCGGGGAGACCCAGTACTTC. Amino acids: CVSSFGSGETQYF.

This clonotype was seen a few times. The library was prepared for alpha chains; this beta chain is a stray read, so its frequency means little. The V and J genes are TRBV18 and TRBJ1-1; no firm D call. In germline, CDR1 is KGHSH, CDR2 LQKENI. CDR3 length equals 11 residues. Trimming pared 5 bases from V and 3 bases from J, leaving 4 bases between. Here the CDR3 DNA reads TGTGCCAGCTCAAGGGACACTGAAGCTTTCTTT. This codes for CASSRDTEAFF.

This clonotype is medium-sized (0.01 to 0.1%). In a library made to pick up alpha chains, this beta chain is a stray read with a size that means little. The rearrangement uses TRBV12-3 or TRBV12-4 and TRBJ1-2; D is perhaps TRBD1 (5 bases). The V gene lost 3 bases and the J gene lost 4 bases, with 18 bases spanning the gap. The CDR3 is made up of 16 amino acids. CDR3 sequence reads: CASSLGDYRKLYGYTF. CDR3 in DNA: TGTGCCAGCAGTTTGGGCGATTACAGGAAGCTCTATGGCTACACCTTC.

This clonotype is medium-sized (0.01 to 0.1%). A library made for alpha chains picked up this beta chain off target, so its size means little. V is TRBV20-1 and J is TRBJ1-1; D perhaps matches TRBD1 (6 bases). V was shortened by 3 bases and J by 8 bases, with 7 bases between the two germline ends. Germline V gene lookup returns CDR1 DFQATT and CDR2 SNEGSKA (reference sequence). CDR3 length: 10 amino acids. The CDR3 is CSASTGEAFF. Written as DNA, the CDR3 is TGCAGTGCTAGTACAGGGGAAGCTTTCTTT.

This clonotype showed up many times. This beta chain is a stray sequence in a library constructed for alpha chains; its clone size is not meaningful. J is TRBJ1-4 and V is TRBV3-2; the table's D call TRBD1 went unverified against the DNA. TRBV3-2 is labeled a pseudogene. CDR3 length equals 14 residues. The CDR3 nucleotides are TGTGCCAGCAGCCAACCCGGGATCGGTGAAAAACTGTTTTTT. Translated, it gives CASSQPGIGEKLFF.

By proportion, this clonotype is medium-sized. The library was built for alpha chains, so this beta chain is an off-target read and its size means little. The gene calls are TRBV6-5 and TRBJ1-5, with D possibly matching TRBD1 (5 bases). V was trimmed by 4 bases and J by 3 bases, leaving 13 bases between them. The V gene's germline CDR1 is MNHEY and CDR2 SVGAGI. This CDR3 has 15 amino acids. The CDR3 coding sequence is TGTGCCAGCAGTTCAAGGGGTAGTCCCAATCAGCCCCAGCATTTT. Encoded protein: CASSSRGSPNQPQHF.

This clonotype qualifies as medium-sized (0.01 to 0.1%). This beta chain is a stray read from a library made for alpha chains; its abundance is not meaningful. The V gene is TRBV27, the J gene TRBJ2-7, with 13 bases that match TRBD2. Germline assignment: CDR1 MNHEY and CDR2 SMNVEV (reference sequence). Trimming cost V 2 bases and J 5 bases; bases outside gene matches: 0. The CDR3 consists of 14 residues. The CDR3 protein is CASSLGTSGNEQYF. In nucleotides, the CDR3 is TGTGCCAGCAGTTTAGGGACTAGCGGGAACGAGCAGTACTTC.

This clonotype occurred many times. This beta chain is an unintended read in a library built for alpha chains; its size means little. This rearrangement joins TRBV27 to TRBJ1-1; D is perhaps TRBD1 (6 bases). Deletions cut 8 bases from V and 1 base from J, with 14 bases between. The CDR3 is made up of 14 amino acids. Germline-derived CDR1 and CDR2 are MNHEY and SMNVEV (reference sequence). CDR3 residues: CASRPGVTNTEAFF. CDR3 bases: TGTGCCAGCCGCCCAGGGGTCACGAACACTGAAGCTTTCTTT.

This clonotype has ten or more counts. For a library built for alpha chains, this beta chain is a stray read; little rests on its size. V is TRBV21-1 and J is TRBJ1-1. TRBV21-1 is deemed a pseudogene. CDR3 size: 16 residues. The CDR3 region has the DNA TGTGCCAGCAGCAAAGCGGTAACAGAATCGAACACTGAAGCTTTCTTT. This translates into CASSKAVTESNTEAFF.

This clonotype has ten or more counts. The library was prepared for alpha chains; this beta chain is a stray read, so its frequency means little. The V call is TRBV7-2, the J call TRBJ1-5; D not certain. The CDR3 sequence is 13 residues long. V was cut by 8 bases and J by 4 bases, with 12 bases left in between. Germline loops: CDR1 SGHTA, CDR2 FQGNSA. The CDR3 here is CASGRTRNQPQHF. The CDR3 coding sequence is TGTGCCAGCGGCCGTACACGGAATCAGCCCCAGCATTTT.

This clonotype was observed a few times. A library prepared for alpha chains yielded this beta chain as an off-target read; its size is of little meaning. The chain uses TRBV21-1 and TRBJ1-5. TRBV21-1 represents a pseudogene. The CDR3 consists of 17 residues. In nucleotides, the CDR3 is TGTGCCAGCAGCAAACTGGCGAGGCAGGGCGAAAATCAGCCCCAGCATTTT. This gives the protein CASSKLARQGENQPQHF.

By frequency in the sample, this clonotype is medium-sized (0.01 to 0.1%). The library was designed around alpha chains, so this beta chain is a stray read whose abundance carries little weight. CDR3 sequence: CASSVDSLDTIYF. The CDR3 coding sequence is TGTGCCAGCAGCGTCGACAGCCTGGACACCATATATTTT. This sequence joins TRBV11-2 and TRBJ1-3, with TRBD1 as a possible D gene (5 bases). Trimming removed 5 bases from V and 8 bases from J, with 13 bases in between. CDR1 SGHAT and CDR2 FQNNGV come from the germline V gene. The CDR3 has 13 amino acids.

By sample share, this clonotype is medium-sized. The library was prepared for alpha chains; this beta chain is a stray read, so its frequency means little. The V and J genes are TRBV20-1 and TRBJ2-1, with 14 nucleotides matching TRBD2. The CDR3 loop spans 15 amino acids. Germline V gene sequence: CDR1 DFQATT, CDR2 SNEGSKA (reference sequence). The J segment lost 3 bases and the V segment lost 5 bases, leaving 3 bases of the junction unmatched. CDR3 residues: CSAPGLAGDYNEQFF. The CDR3 nucleotides are TGCAGTGCTCCGGGACTAGCGGGAGACTACAATGAGCAGTTCTTC.

By sample share, this clonotype is medium-sized. This beta chain is a stray read from a library made for alpha chains; its abundance is not meaningful. The genes are TRBV11-2 and TRBJ1-1, with 7 positions matching TRBD1. The CDR3 has 14 residues. The germline CDR1 and CDR2 sequences are SGHAT and FQNNGV. V trimming: 1 base; J trimming: 6 bases; junction bases outside the gene matches: 5. In nucleotides, the CDR3 is TGTGCCAGCAGCTTAGCCCGGGACAGAGCTGAAGCTTTCTTT. Translated, it gives CASSLARDRAEAFF.

This clonotype is labeled medium-sized. The library was built for alpha chains, so this beta chain is an off-target read and its size means little. The chain carries TRBV29-1 and TRBJ2-5; TRBD1 aligns across 8 bases. CDR1 SQVTM and CDR2 ANQGSEA come from the germline V gene. The CDR3 covers 15 residues. Trimming removed 3 bases from V and 5 bases from J; junction bases left unmatched: 11. The CDR3 is CSVDNPGQGRETQYF. The CDR3 DNA is TGCAGCGTTGATAACCCCGGACAGGGTCGCGAGACCCAGTACTTC.

This clonotype is labeled as medium-sized. As an off-target read in a library built for alpha chains, this beta chain has a frequency of little significance. The rearrangement joins TRBV29-1 to TRBJ2-3; 11 bases line up with TRBD2. In germline, CDR1 is SQVTM, CDR2 ANQGSEA. Losses at the gene ends were 1 base for V and 6 bases for J; bases not matched to a gene: 6. CDR3 length equals 15 residues. Here the CDR3 reads CSVEGLAGGLDTQYF. CDR3 coding DNA: TGCAGCGTTGAAGGCCTAGCGGGAGGTCTGGATACGCAGTATTTT.